This entry features one TCR beta chain sequence. These data are taken from a study of blood T cell repertoires in COVID-19. Overall study: The cDNA or gDNA used as material had been derived from T cells, B-cell-depleted T cells, or PBMCs.

Authors' methods: Estimation of nucleated cell counts relied on the amplification of reference gene primers. Profiled with immunoSEQ multiplex PCR; TCRdb holds only in-frame clones, not every one. Clone size and the V and J calls come from that table; the DNA yielded D and trimming. The sample lists around 30,000 clones, roughly 90% occurring once. The length of the CDR3 is 10 residues. This TCR was recovered from a woman between 40 and 50 years old with active or convalescent COVID-19. Sample: peripheral blood. The chain is built from TRBV21-1 and TRBJ1-1. TRBV21-1 is shown as a pseudogene. CDR3 amino acids: CASAKMEAFF. Here the CDR3 DNA reads TGTGCCAGCGCTAAAATGGAAGCTTTCTTT.